The 20 T cell receptor beta chains below come from one sample, sequenced in a study of blood T cell repertoires in COVID-19. This table comes from immunoSEQ multiplex PCR, and its TCRdb copy is limited to in-frame clones, with some not included. The repertoire consists of 140,000 to 150,000 clones, with approximately 85% occurring once and the leading ten covering 8%. The specimen sequenced was peripheral blood. The source of these receptors is a woman aged 60-75 years with COVID-19, enrolled during active disease.

The rearrangement joins TRBV13 to TRBJ1-2, with D tentatively TRBD1 (5 bases). V was clipped by 5 bases and J by 4 bases, with 17 bases between them. This CDR3 contains 15 residues. Germline lookup yields CDR1 PRHDT and CDR2 FYEKMQ (reference sequence). The CDR3 loop reads CASSPRAGRGYGYTF. The CDR3 nucleotides read TGTGCCAGCAGCCCTCGTGCAGGGAGGGGCTATGGCTACACCTTC.

The chain joins TRBV12-3 or TRBV12-4 to TRBJ2-1; D uncertain. The ends were cut back, 2 bases at V and 8 bases at J, with 7 bases in the middle. This CDR3 has 12 amino acids. This CDR3 is CASSLPSDEQFF. The DNA for the CDR3 is TGTGCCAGCAGTTTACCTTCGGATGAGCAGTTCTTC.

The chain recombines TRBV9 with TRBJ2-5, with a tentative D call TRBD2 (6 bases). Germline loops: CDR1 SGDLS, CDR2 YYNGEE. V lost 4 bases and J 5 bases, leaving 18 bases between the germline ends. The CDR3 is made up of 15 amino acids. The CDR3 DNA reads TGTGCCAGCAGCCCCTCCGGAGGCGGGGCGGAGACCCAGTACTTC. It codes for CASSPSGGGAETQYF.

V is TRBV10-2 and J is TRBJ1-3; D is ambiguous. V was clipped by 4 bases and J by 0 bases, with 4 bases between them. The CDR3 extends over 13 amino acids. The germline V gene encodes CDR1 WSHSY and CDR2 SAAADI. The CDR3 sequence: CASSADSGNTIYF. CDR3 DNA sequence: TGCGCCAGCAGTGCAGACTCTGGAAACACCATATATTTT.

The chain uses TRBV10-2 and TRBJ2-1; D is ambiguous. This CDR3 has 13 residues. Germline V gives CDR1 WSHSY, CDR2 SAAADI. V lost 6 bases to trimming and J lost 8 bases, with 14 bases between them. The CDR3 protein is CASSNFGTHEQFF. DNA for the CDR3: TGCGCCAGCAGCAATTTTGGCACCCATGAGCAGTTCTTC.

This chain joins TRBV9 and TRBJ1-1; 7 nucleotides line up with TRBD1. V shed 4 bases, J shed 3 bases, and the junction held 6 bases outside the gene matches. The germline V gene has CDR1 SGDLS and CDR2 YYNGEE. The CDR3 sequence is 14 residues long. The CDR3 region has the DNA TGTGCCAGCAGCACGGGACAGTTGGACACTGAAGCTTTCTTT. It codes for CASSTGQLDTEAFF.

The V call is TRBV4-3, the J call TRBJ1-1; D not resolved. Germline CDR1 LGHNA, CDR2 YSLEER. The germline V and J ends were trimmed by 0 bases and 3 bases, with 8 bases remaining between them. The CDR3 spans 14 residues. Here the CDR3 DNA reads TGCGCCAGCAGCCAAGAGCGGCAGTACACTGAAGCTTTCTTT. This gives the protein CASSQERQYTEAFF.

This clone was picked up a small number of times. The chain has TRBV14 and TRBJ2-7; no clear D gene. V dropped 3 bases and J dropped 2 bases, with 8 bases sitting between them. CDR1 SGHDN and CDR2 FVKESK come from the germline V gene. The CDR3 spans 13 residues. The CDR3 DNA sequence: TGTGCCAGCAGCCAGTTTGGGCCCTACGAGCAGTACTTC. This gives the protein CASSQFGPYEQYF. The entire variable domain, with the rest obtained from reference TRBV14 and TRBJ2-7, is as follows: EAGVTQFPSHSVIEKGQTVTLRCDPISGHDNLYWYRRVMGKEIKFLLHFVKESKQDESGMPNNRFLAERTGGTYSTLKVQPAELEDSGVYFCASSQFGPYEQYFGPGTRLTVT.

The genes are TRBV5-5 and TRBJ2-1; the match to TRBD1 covers 8 bases. J was trimmed by 6 bases and V by 0 bases; bases with no gene match: 8. The CDR3 extends over 16 amino acids. CDR1 and CDR2 from the germline V gene are SGHKS and YYEKEE (reference sequence). The CDR3, as DNA: TGTGCCAGCAGCTTGGAGGCGACAGGGGCCCTCAATGAGCAGTTCTTC. Residues: CASSLEATGALNEQFF.

This chain joins TRBV6-5 and TRBJ1-2; the D is unclear. In germline, CDR1 is MNHEY, CDR2 SVGAGI. The V end was cut by 6 bases, the J end by 4 bases, with 6 bases between. This CDR3 has 11 residues. The CDR3 loop is CASRYRYGYTF. DNA for the CDR3: TGTGCCAGCAGGTACCGCTATGGCTACACCTTC.

The rearrangement uses TRBV4-1 and TRBJ2-7; maybe TRBD2 (6 bases). Germline loops: CDR1 MGHRA, CDR2 YSYEKL. The CDR3 covers 17 residues. The V gene lost 3 bases and the J gene lost 1 base, with 19 bases spanning the gap. The CDR3 reads CASSQMLGGRTSYEQYF. DNA of the CDR3: TGCGCCAGCAGCCAGATGCTGGGGGGTCGGACATCCTACGAGCAGTACTTC.

This clone has just one count. The V gene is TRBV10-2, the J gene TRBJ1-3; 8 nucleotides match TRBD1. Trimming removed 10 bases from V and 4 bases from J; junction bases left unmatched: 9. Germline CDR1 is WSHSY and CDR2 is SAAADI. The CDR3 is made up of 14 amino acids. Written as DNA, the CDR3 is TGCGCCACTGGGCAGGGGGCGCGAGGAAACACCATATATTTT. This sequence encodes CATGQGARGNTIYF.

The chain employs TRBV14 and TRBJ2-7, with D unresolved. The length of the CDR3 is 14 residues. CDR1 and CDR2 (germline): SGHDN, FVKESK. The V end lost 4 bases, the J end lost 1 base, and 11 bases lay between the germline ends. As DNA, the CDR3 is TGTGCCAGCAGCCTGAGTTCTTATTCCTACGAGCAGTACTTC. Translated: CASSLSSYSYEQYF.

This clone was recorded a few times. The V gene is TRBV18, the J gene TRBJ1-1; 8 bases line up with TRBD1. The germline CDR1 and CDR2 sequences are KGHSH and LQKENI. J lost 1 base, V lost 8 bases, and 9 bases had no gene match. The CDR3 loop spans 15 amino acids. CDR3 in DNA: TGTGCCAGCAGAAACAGGGGGGCGGGGAACACTGAAGCTTTCTTT. This translates into CASRNRGAGNTEAFF.

This chain joins TRBV5-1 and TRBJ1-6; D gene ambiguous. V gave up 0 bases and J gave up 5 bases, with 9 bases separating them. The CDR3 has 15 amino acids. Per the germline V gene, CDR1 is SGHRS and CDR2 is YFSETQ. The chain's CDR3 is CASSLARQDNSPLHF. CDR3 coding DNA: TGCGCCAGCAGCTTGGCTCGCCAGGATAATTCACCCCTCCACTTT.

This chain links TRBV19 with TRBJ2-7; a possible D gene is TRBD1 (5 bases). The germline gives CDR1 LNHDA, CDR2 SQIVND (reference sequence). The CDR3 contains 15 residues. The germline V and J ends were trimmed by 4 bases and 2 bases, with 15 bases remaining between them. CDR3 nucleotide sequence: TGTGCCAGTAGTAGTCCTGCAGGGTCGGCCTACGAGCAGTACTTC. Protein sequence: CASSSPAGSAYEQYF.

This chain uses TRBV6-5 with TRBJ2-2; no reliable D call. Looked up from germline, CDR1 is MNHEY and CDR2 is SVGAGI. This CDR3 is 16 amino acids long. Trimming took 0 bases from V and 2 from J, leaving 10 bases between them. CDR3 amino acids: CASSYSYNRNTGELFF. The CDR3 DNA follows: TGTGCCAGCAGTTACTCCTATAACCGAAACACCGGGGAGCTGTTTTTT.

The rearrangement uses TRBV21-1 and TRBJ2-3; the DNA was not compared with TRBD2, the D call given in the table. TRBV21-1 is a listed pseudogene. CDR3 size: 14 residues. CDR3 protein: CASTGGASTDTQYF. CDR3 bases: TGTGCCAGCACCGGGGGGGCTAGCACAGATACGCAGTATTTT.

This chain links TRBV11-3 with TRBJ2-1; 7 positions match TRBD1. Germline CDR1 SGHNT, CDR2 YENEEA. After removal of 0 bases from V and 2 bases from J, the junction contained 1 base not matched to a gene. CDR3 size: 15 residues. The CDR3 DNA sequence: TGTGCCAGCAGCTTAGAGGGACAGACCTACAATGAGCAGTTCTTC. Translating it yields CASSLEGQTYNEQFF.

V is TRBV11-2 and J is TRBJ1-5; D perhaps matches TRBD1 (5 bases). This CDR3 is built from 15 residues. V lost 1 base to trimming and J lost 2 bases, with 9 bases between them. Germline CDR1 reads SGHAT; CDR2 reads FQNNGV. In DNA form, the CDR3 reads TGTGCCAGCAGCTTAGTCTCGACAGGCAATCAGCCCCAGCATTTT. It is translated as CASSLVSTGNQPQHF.